These 2 T cell receptor beta chains share one sample of origin, sequenced in a study of shared clonotypes between healthy human individuals. Using immunoSEQ multiplex PCR, the repertoire was profiled, and TCRdb retains in-frame clones only, with some absent. The sample shows a few hundred thousand clones, approximately 65% of them seen only once. The sequencing sample was made of memory CD4+ T cells sorted from blood. The sample's subset: CD45RA-negative fraction. These receptors were taken from a man aged 25 to 40 in good health.

The chain carries TRBV11-2 and TRBJ2-3, with D possibly being TRBD2 (6 bases). The germline CDR1 and CDR2 sequences are SGHAT and FQNNGV. Trimming took off 2 bases at V and 3 bases at J, with 12 bases between the two ends. This CDR3 comprises 15 residues. The CDR3 spells CASSLSAGLTDTQYF. In nucleotides, the CDR3 is TGTGCCAGCAGCTTATCTGCGGGATTGACAGATACGCAGTATTTT.

This chain joins TRBV6-6 and TRBJ2-3; D tentatively reads TRBD1 or TRBD2 (5 bases each). CDR3 size: 15 residues. Germline V lookup: CDR1 MNHNY, CDR2 SVGAGI (reference sequence). V was cut by 8 bases and J by 3 bases, with 18 bases left in between. DNA of the CDR3: TGTGCCAGCCTCTCTTCGGGACCAGGAACAGATACGCAGTATTTT. Protein: CASLSSGPGTDTQYF.